A selection of T cell receptor beta chains follows, all from one sample in a study of T cells after yellow fever vaccination. TCRdb re-analysed the 5' RACE reads in MiXCR, keeping a single row per CDR3 protein. The repertoire includes around 150,000 distinct CDR3 sequences, 6% to 7.5% of them detected once, and approximately 2.5% sits in the top ten. This material consisted of CD4+ T cells sorted from PBMCs, taken around 5 days after the first yellow fever vaccination. These TCRs come from a man between 18 and 29 years old who received the YFV17D yellow fever vaccine. The CDR3 runs from the conserved cysteine through the conserved F or W. D genes are given only for firm matches. Size values are once, few and many counts, or a class for expanded clones, and some rows have none.

cdr3_length: 14; clone_size: few; j_call: TRBJ2-2; v_call: TRBV24-1; d_call: -; cdr3_aa: CATSDSPGTGELFF; cdr3_nt: TGTGCCACCAGTGATAGTCCCGGCACCGGGGAGCTGTTTTTT
cdr3_length: 14; clone_size: -; j_call: TRBJ2-5; v_call: TRBV7-2; d_call: TRBD2; cdr3_aa: CASSPGLGPKTQYF; cdr3_nt: TGTGCCAGCAGCCCCGGACTAGGGCCGAAGACCCAGTACTTC
cdr3_length: 16; clone_size: few; j_call: TRBJ1-6; v_call: TRBV7-2; d_call: -; cdr3_aa: CASSYRVTESNSPLHF; cdr3_nt: TGTGCCAGCAGCTACCGGGTGACCGAGAGCAATTCACCCCTCCACTTT
cdr3_length: 15; clone_size: -; j_call: TRBJ1-4; v_call: TRBV28; d_call: -; cdr3_aa: CASRLASGWDEKLFF; cdr3_nt: TGTGCCAGCAGGCTGGCCAGCGGCTGGGACGAAAAACTGTTTTTT
cdr3_length: 17; clone_size: many; j_call: TRBJ2-7; v_call: TRBV12-3/TRBV12-4; d_call: TRBD1; cdr3_aa: CASSLEWGQLTTYEQYF; cdr3_nt: TGTGCCAGCAGTTTAGAATGGGGACAGTTAACTACCTACGAGCAGTACTTC
cdr3_length: 17; clone_size: many; j_call: TRBJ1-5; v_call: TRBV29-1; d_call: TRBD1; cdr3_aa: CSPRGTGGQHSNQPQHF; cdr3_nt: TGCAGCCCGAGGGGGACAGGGGGCCAACATAGCAATCAGCCCCAGCATTTT
cdr3_length: 15; clone_size: many; j_call: TRBJ1-1; v_call: TRBV5-1; d_call: -; cdr3_aa: CASSPIGVSNTEAFF; cdr3_nt: TGCGCCAGCAGCCCAATCGGGGTTTCGAACACTGAAGCTTTCTTT
cdr3_length: 13; clone_size: few; j_call: TRBJ2-5; v_call: TRBV4-3; d_call: -; cdr3_aa: CASSQVPGETQYF; cdr3_nt: TGCGCCAGCAGCCAAGTTCCGGGGGAGACCCAGTACTTC
cdr3_length: 15; clone_size: many; j_call: TRBJ2-3; v_call: TRBV6-5; d_call: -; cdr3_aa: CASSYSWGPTDTQYF; cdr3_nt: TGTGCCAGCAGTTACTCTTGGGGGCCCACAGATACGCAGTATTTT
cdr3_length: 14; clone_size: -; j_call: TRBJ2-2; v_call: TRBV5-5; d_call: -; cdr3_aa: CAISLGIFTWELFF; cdr3_nt: TGTGCCATCAGCCTCGGGATCTTCACCTGGGAGCTGTTTTTT
cdr3_length: 14; clone_size: -; j_call: TRBJ2-2; v_call: TRBV10-3; d_call: -; cdr3_aa: CAISPRENTGELFF; cdr3_nt: TGTGCCATCAGCCCACGGGAGAACACCGGGGAGCTGTTTTTT
cdr3_length: 16; clone_size: -; j_call: TRBJ2-1; v_call: TRBV7-9; d_call: TRBD2; cdr3_aa: CASSLARGAIYNEQFF; cdr3_nt: TGTGCCAGCAGCTTAGCGCGGGGGGCGATCTACAATGAGCAGTTCTTC
cdr3_length: 18; clone_size: few; j_call: TRBJ2-1; v_call: TRBV30; d_call: TRBD2; cdr3_aa: CAWSLQGTSGGSYNEQFF; cdr3_nt: TGTGCCTGGAGTCTACAGGGGACTAGCGGGGGGTCCTACAATGAGCAGTTCTTC
cdr3_length: 14; clone_size: -; j_call: TRBJ2-3; v_call: TRBV5-1; d_call: TRBD1; cdr3_aa: CASSPGQATDTQYF; cdr3_nt: TGCGCCAGCAGCCCTGGACAGGCCACAGATACGCAGTATTTT
cdr3_length: 15; clone_size: few; j_call: TRBJ1-1; v_call: TRBV12-5; d_call: -; cdr3_aa: CASGPGQSLRAEAFF; cdr3_nt: TGTGCTAGTGGTCCTGGACAGTCCCTTCGGGCTGAAGCTTTCTTT
cdr3_length: 13; clone_size: -; j_call: TRBJ1-1; v_call: TRBV27; d_call: -; cdr3_aa: CTSSPRTGGEAFF; cdr3_nt: TGCACCAGCAGTCCCCGAACGGGAGGTGAAGCTTTCTTT
cdr3_length: 15; clone_size: many; j_call: TRBJ1-4; v_call: TRBV5-1; d_call: -; cdr3_aa: CASSYLGVSREKLFF; cdr3_nt: TGCGCCAGCAGCTACTTGGGGGTGTCGCGGGAAAAACTGTTTTTT
cdr3_length: 15; clone_size: -; j_call: TRBJ2-2; v_call: TRBV5-4; d_call: TRBD1; cdr3_aa: CASSSRQGTAGELFF; cdr3_nt: TGTGCCAGCAGCTCCCGACAGGGGACGGCCGGGGAGCTGTTTTTT
cdr3_length: 17; clone_size: few; j_call: TRBJ2-5; v_call: TRBV27; d_call: TRBD2; cdr3_aa: CASSLHPSGGPQETQYF; cdr3_nt: TGTGCCAGCAGTCTCCACCCTAGCGGGGGCCCTCAAGAGACCCAGTACTTC
cdr3_length: 16; clone_size: many; j_call: TRBJ1-2; v_call: TRBV6-5; d_call: -; cdr3_aa: CASSYSMQRGQGGYTF; cdr3_nt: TGTGCCAGCAGTTACTCGATGCAGCGGGGCCAGGGTGGCTACACCTTC
cdr3_length: 14; clone_size: many; j_call: TRBJ1-2; v_call: TRBV6-5; d_call: TRBD1; cdr3_aa: CASSMDRGHYGYTF; cdr3_nt: TGTGCCAGCAGTATGGACAGGGGCCACTATGGCTACACCTTC
cdr3_length: 15; clone_size: many; j_call: TRBJ2-1; v_call: TRBV12-3/TRBV12-4; d_call: -; cdr3_aa: CASSFRAGLNNEQFF; cdr3_nt: TGTGCCAGCAGTTTTCGGGCAGGCCTGAACAATGAGCAGTTCTTC